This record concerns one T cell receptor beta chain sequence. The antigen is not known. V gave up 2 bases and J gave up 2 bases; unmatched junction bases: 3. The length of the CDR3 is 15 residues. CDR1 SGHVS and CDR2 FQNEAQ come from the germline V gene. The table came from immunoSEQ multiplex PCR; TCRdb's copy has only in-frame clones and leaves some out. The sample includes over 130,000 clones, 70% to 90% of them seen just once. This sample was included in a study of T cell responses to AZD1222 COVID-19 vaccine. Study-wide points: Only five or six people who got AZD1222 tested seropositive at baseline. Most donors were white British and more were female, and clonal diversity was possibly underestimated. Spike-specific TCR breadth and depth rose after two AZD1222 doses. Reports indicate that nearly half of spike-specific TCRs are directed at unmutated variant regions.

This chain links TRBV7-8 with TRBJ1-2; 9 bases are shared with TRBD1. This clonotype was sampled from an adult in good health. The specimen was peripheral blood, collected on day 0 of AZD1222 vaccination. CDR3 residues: CASSLSGQGNYGYTF. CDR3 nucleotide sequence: TGTGCCAGCAGCTTATCGGGACAGGGCAACTATGGCTACACCTTC.